This entry lists 15 T cell receptor beta chains sequenced from one sample in a study of blood T cell repertoires in COVID-19 (dated by TCRdb to 2018 to 2020). The library was produced with the immunoSEQ multiplex PCR assay. TCRdb provides this immuneACCESS table in a form limited to in-frame rearrangements. Some clones are lacking; in checked studies, under half of them reflect an unresolved V gene, and why the rest are absent is not known. The sample table shows roughly 220,000 clones, and about 86% are seen once. The ten largest clones add up to around 15% of the sample. Sequenced input: PBMCs or T cells enriched from blood (not recorded which). All receptors derive from a woman aged 45-59 years with acute COVID-19.

V and J are TRBV2 and TRBJ1-6; D not certain. The germline V gene encodes CDR1 SNHLY and CDR2 FYNNEI. There are 11 residues in the CDR3. V was clipped by 4 bases and J by 12 bases, with 7 bases between them. CDR3 coding DNA: TGTGCCAGCAGTGGTGGGCTACCCCTCCACTTT. This sequence encodes CASSGGLPLHF.

J is TRBJ2-7 and V is TRBV28; D gene ambiguous. CDR3 length: 13 amino acids. Germline V lookup: CDR1 MDHEN, CDR2 SYDVKM. V dropped 3 bases and J dropped 0 bases, with 6 bases sitting between them. The CDR3 bases are TGTGCCAGCAGTTTCCCGGGCTCCTACGAGCAGTACTTC. It specifies CASSFPGSYEQYF.

The genes are TRBV29-1 and TRBJ2-5, with D possibly matching TRBD1 (6 bases). CDR1 SQVTM and CDR2 ANQGSEA come from the germline V gene. There are 12 residues in the CDR3. The germline V and J ends were trimmed by 4 bases and 3 bases, with 9 bases remaining between them. CDR3 nucleotide sequence: TGCAGCGTTGGGACAGATGAAGAGACCCAGTACTTC. The encoded protein is CSVGTDEETQYF.

A few counts support this clone. The gene calls are TRBV27 and TRBJ2-7; TRBD2 might be the D (5 bases). Trimming stripped 6 bases from V and 0 bases from J, with 12 bases between. Germline loops: CDR1 MNHEY, CDR2 SMNVEV (reference sequence). CDR3 size: 14 residues. CDR3 region: CASRFLGSSYEQYF. The CDR3 region has the DNA TGTGCCAGCAGGTTCCTGGGGAGCTCCTACGAGCAGTACTTC.

V is TRBV19 and J is TRBJ1-2, with 7 bases fitting TRBD1. With V trimmed by 7 bases and J by 4 bases, 9 bases remained unmatched. This CDR3 comprises 14 residues. CDR1 and CDR2 from the germline V gene are LNHDA and SQIVND (reference sequence). The CDR3 DNA is TGTGCCAGTACGAGGGGGCCCGGATTCTATGGCTACACCTTC. It translates to CASTRGPGFYGYTF.

The chain joins TRBV18 to TRBJ2-7; D may be TRBD1 (6 bases). The CDR3 has 16 residues. V dropped 1 base and J dropped 2 bases, with 15 bases sitting between them. CDR1 is KGHSH, CDR2 LQKENI, per germline. Here the CDR3 DNA reads TGTGCCAGCTCACCACGGGCAGGGGCGATCACCTACGAGCAGTACTTC. This codes for CASSPRAGAITYEQYF. Together with reference TRBV18 and TRBJ2-7, the CDR3 gives the full variable domain: NAGVMQNPRHLVRRRGQEARLRCSPMKGHSHVYWYRQLPEEGLKFMVYLQKENIIDESGMPKERFSAEFPKEGPSILRIQQVVRGDSAAYFCASSPRAGAITYEQYFGPGTRLTVT.

Here the CDR3 reads CASSLGGTSRTGELFF. The CDR3 bases are TGTGCCAGCAGCTTAGGGGGGACTAGCAGGACCGGGGAGCTGTTTTTT. The V call is TRBV7-9, the J call TRBJ2-2; 9 bases are shared with TRBD2. Germline V lookup: CDR1 SEHNR, CDR2 FQNEAQ (reference sequence). The CDR3 sequence is 16 residues long. V lost 1 base, J lost 5 bases, and 5 bases stayed unmatched. Drawing the rest from reference TRBV7-9 and TRBJ2-2, the complete variable domain is DTGVSQNPRHKITKRGQNVTFRCDPISEHNRLYWYRQTLGQGPEFLTYFQNEAQLEKSRLLSDRFSAERPKGSFSTLEIQRTEQGDSAMYLCASSLGGTSRTGELFFGEGSRLTVL.

The V and J genes are TRBV9 and TRBJ2-5; tentative D call: TRBD1 (5 bases). V shed 3 bases and J shed 0 bases, with 9 bases lying between them. The CDR3 consists of 14 residues. Germline V gene lookup returns CDR1 SGDLS and CDR2 YYNGEE. The chain's CDR3 is CASSDRHHQETQYF. CDR3 coding DNA: TGTGCCAGCAGCGACAGGCACCACCAAGAGACCCAGTACTTC. Drawing the rest from reference TRBV9 and TRBJ2-5, the complete variable domain is DSGVTQTPKHLITATGQRVTLRCSPRSGDLSVYWYQQSLDQGLQFLIQYYNGEERAKGNILERFSAQQFPDLHSELNLSSLELGDSALYFCASSDRHHQETQYFGPGTRLLVL.

This chain links TRBV10-3 with TRBJ1-6; tentative D call: TRBD1 (5 bases). In germline, CDR1 is ENHRY, CDR2 SYGVKD. Trimming took off 5 bases at V and 0 bases at J, with 5 bases between the two ends. The CDR3 spans 14 residues. The CDR3 region has the DNA TGTGCCATCAGTAGGGGCTCCTATAATTCACCCCTCCACTTT. Translation: CAISRGSYNSPLHF.

This chain joins TRBV6-5 and TRBJ2-7; possible D gene TRBD1, 8 bases. Deletions cut 6 bases from V and 3 bases from J, with 15 bases between. The CDR3 length is 14 residues. Germline loops: CDR1 MNHEY, CDR2 SVGAGI. As DNA, the CDR3 is TGTGCCAGCAGAACAGGGGGGGGATTCTACGAGCAGTACTTC. As protein: CASRTGGGFYEQYF.

The chain is built from TRBV19 and TRBJ2-7; a possible D gene is TRBD1 (5 bases). The CDR3 is made up of 13 amino acids. Trimming took off 10 bases at V and 2 bases at J, with 15 bases between the two ends. The germline CDR1 and CDR2 sequences are LNHDA and SQIVND (reference sequence). This chain's CDR3 is CATLDRFTYEQYF. The CDR3 DNA reads as TGTGCCACTCTAGACAGATTCACCTACGAGCAGTACTTC.

The V call is TRBV19, the J call TRBJ1-6; unclear D gene. Germline-derived CDR1 and CDR2 are LNHDA and SQIVND (reference sequence). Trimming pared 7 bases from V and 7 bases from J, leaving 17 bases between. The CDR3 is 15 residues long. CDR3 sequence: CASTMAAYSNSPLHF. The CDR3 DNA is TGTGCCAGTACCATGGCGGCGTATTCCAATTCACCCCTCCACTTT.

The table lists this clone with a count of one. The V call is TRBV7-3, the J call TRBJ2-1, with 7 positions matching TRBD2. With V trimmed by 6 bases and J by 6 bases, 8 bases remained unmatched. The CDR3 is 14 amino acids. Germline assignment: CDR1 SGHTA and CDR2 FQGTGA. In DNA, the CDR3 is TGTGCCAGCAGAAAGCAAGGACTAGTCAATGAGCAGTTCTTC. Its protein product is CASRKQGLVNEQFF.

This sequence joins TRBV28 and TRBJ1-1; D not certain. The V gene lost 6 bases and the J gene lost 1 base, with 9 bases spanning the gap. The CDR3 sequence is 13 residues long. Germline assignment: CDR1 MDHEN and CDR2 SYDVKM. CDR3 sequence (DNA): TGTGCCAGCAGGAGGGATTCGAACACTGAAGCTTTCTTT. Translation: CASRRDSNTEAFF.

This clone was seen only a few times. The rearrangement uses TRBV19 and TRBJ1-1, with D unresolved. The germline V gene has CDR1 LNHDA and CDR2 SQIVND (reference sequence). V lost 5 bases, J lost 7 bases, and 11 bases lay in between. This CDR3 has 12 amino acids. The CDR3 here is CASSYGGVEAFF. CDR3 bases: TGTGCCAGTAGTTATGGCGGGGTTGAAGCTTTCTTT.